This TCR beta chain was recovered during a study of T-cell reconstitution after alpha-beta-depleted transplantation in children. V was cut by 4 bases and J by 5 bases, with 8 bases left in between. This CDR3 contains 12 residues. The germline V gene encodes CDR1 MDHEN and CDR2 SYDVKM. Unique molecular identifiers were used to barcode this TCRbeta library. In TCRdb, the PCR reads were re-called with MiXCR into one record per CDR3 protein. Here the sample spans 80,000 or so distinct CDR3 sequences, around 14% being singletons. The TCR originated in a male patient between 2 and 15 years old who had a stem cell transplant for acute lymphoblastic leukemia, so the T cells may come from the graft donor. This material consisted of PBMCs, mostly from graft donor cells, taken 180 days after TCRalphabeta/CD19-depleted stem cell transplant. This chain uses TRBV28 with TRBJ2-5; no clear D gene. The CDR3: CASSWGWETQYF. CDR3 sequence (DNA): TGTGCCAGCAGTTGGGGATGGGAGACCCAGTACTTC.